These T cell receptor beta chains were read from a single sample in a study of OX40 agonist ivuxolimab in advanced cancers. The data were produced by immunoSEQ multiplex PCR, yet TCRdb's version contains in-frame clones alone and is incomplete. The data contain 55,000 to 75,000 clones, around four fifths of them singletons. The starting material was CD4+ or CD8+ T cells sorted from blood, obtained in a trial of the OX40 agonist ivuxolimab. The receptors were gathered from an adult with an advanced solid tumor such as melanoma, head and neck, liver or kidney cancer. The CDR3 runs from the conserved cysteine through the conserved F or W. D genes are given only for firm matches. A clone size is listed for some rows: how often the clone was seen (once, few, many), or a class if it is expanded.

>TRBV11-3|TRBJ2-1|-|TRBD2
TGTGCCAGCAGCTTAGCCGGGACTAGCGGAGGGGGGGACAATGAGCAGTTCTTC
CASSLAGTSGGGDNEQFF
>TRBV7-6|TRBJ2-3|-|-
TGTGCCAGCAGCCTACTGGGGGCGGATACGCAGTATTTT
CASSLLGADTQYF
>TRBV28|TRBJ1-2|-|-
TGTGCCAGCAGCCCCCGCGGAGAGCTAGGAAACTATGGCTACACCTTC
CASSPRGELGNYGYTF
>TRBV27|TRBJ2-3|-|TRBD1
TGTGCCAGCAGCTCGGGACAGAGCCGCACAGATACGCAGTATTTT
CASSSGQSRTDTQYF
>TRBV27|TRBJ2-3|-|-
TGTGCCAGCAGTTTATCCCTCTTCATTAGCACAGATACGCAGTATTTT
CASSLSLFISTDTQYF
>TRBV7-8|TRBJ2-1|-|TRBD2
TGTGCCAGCAGCTTACCGGCGGGAGCCTACAATGAGCAGTTCTTC
CASSLPAGAYNEQFF
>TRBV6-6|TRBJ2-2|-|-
TGTGCCAGCAGTTACGGGCGAAACACCGGGGAGCTGTTTTTT
CASSYGRNTGELFF
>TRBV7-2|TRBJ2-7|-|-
TGTGCCAGCAGCTTAGAGTATAGGAGGAGTGAGGTGAGCTACGAGCAGTACTTC
CASSLEYRRSEVSYEQYF
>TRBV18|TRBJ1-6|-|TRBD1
TGTGCCAGCTCACCAACCGCGACAGGGAATTCACCCCTCCACTTT
CASSPTATGNSPLHF
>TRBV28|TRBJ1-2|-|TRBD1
TGTGCCAGCAGTTTAAATCCTACAGGGGGCGACTATGGCTACACCTTC
CASSLNPTGGDYGYTF
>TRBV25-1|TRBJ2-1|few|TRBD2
TGTGCCAGCAGTGAAGAGCGGGAGACGTTCTTC
CASSEERETFF
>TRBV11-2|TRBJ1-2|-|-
TGTGCCAGCAGCTTTGGCATTGGCTACACCTTC
CASSFGIGYTF
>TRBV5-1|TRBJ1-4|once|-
TGCGCCAGCAGCTTGACTCCGGGGGAGGGGACTAATGAAAAACTGTTTTTT
CASSLTPGEGTNEKLFF
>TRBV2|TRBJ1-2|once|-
TGTGCCAGCAGTCGGATAAACTATGGCTACACCTTC
CASSRINYGYTF
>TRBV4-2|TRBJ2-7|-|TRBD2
TGTGCCAGCAGCCAAGATTTGGGACTAGCGGGAGGTCGGCGAGAGCAGTACTTC
CASSQDLGLAGGRREQYF
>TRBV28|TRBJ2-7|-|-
TGTGCCAGCAGTCCTAAAACAGGAATCCGGTCCCACGAGCAGTACTTC
CASSPKTGIRSHEQYF
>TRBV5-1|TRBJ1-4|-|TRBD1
TGCGCCAGCAGCTCAGTCCCGGGACAGGGGGCAAACGAAAAACTGTTTTTT
CASSSVPGQGANEKLFF
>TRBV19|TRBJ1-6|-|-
TGTGCCAGTAGTATTACCGCCCCAGCGGGGAATTCACCCCTCCACTTT
CASSITAPAGNSPLHF
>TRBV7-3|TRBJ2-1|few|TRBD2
TGTGCCAGCAGCTTAGCCCTAGCGGGAGCCGGGGAGCAGTTCTTC
CASSLALAGAGEQFF
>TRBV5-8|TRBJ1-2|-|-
TGTGCCAGCAGCCCCATGACGCCGTCCGGCTACACCTTC
CASSPMTPSGYTF
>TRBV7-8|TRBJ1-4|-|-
TGTGCCAGCAGCGCACAGCCTCAGCGGGCTATTTCCAATGAAAAACTGTTTTTT
CASSAQPQRAISNEKLFF
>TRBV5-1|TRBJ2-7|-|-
TGCGCCAGCAGCTTGAGCTGGGTTGGGGGAGACGAGCAGTACTTC
CASSLSWVGGDEQYF
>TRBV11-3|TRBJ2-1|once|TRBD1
TGTGCCAGCAGCCTCAGACAGGGAGCACCCTACAATGAGCAGTTCTTC
CASSLRQGAPYNEQFF
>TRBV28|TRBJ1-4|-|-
TGTGCCAGCAGTTTGCGGGGGAATGAAAAACTGTTTTTT
CASSLRGNEKLFF
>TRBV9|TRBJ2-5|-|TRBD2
TGTGCCAGCAGCCCTCCAGCGAGCGGGGGGCCACAAGAGACCCAGTACTTC
CASSPPASGGPQETQYF
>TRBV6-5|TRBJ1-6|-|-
TGTGCCAGCAGTTACTCGACCGCGGGGAATTCACCCCTCCACTTT
CASSYSTAGNSPLHF
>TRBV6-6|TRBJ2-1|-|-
TGTGCCAGCAGTTACCAGGGGTCCCCCGGAGGAGGTGAGCAGTTCTTC
CASSYQGSPGGGEQFF
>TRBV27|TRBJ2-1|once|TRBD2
TGTGCCAGCAGTTCTCCCCGGAGTAGCGGGAGGGGGAATGAGCAGTTCTTC
CASSSPRSSGRGNEQFF
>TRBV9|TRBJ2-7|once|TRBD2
TGTGCCAGCAGCGTAGGCTCGGGAGGAAAAGTAGGCGAGCAGTACTTC
CASSVGSGGKVGEQYF
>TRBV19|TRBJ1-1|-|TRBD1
TGTGCCAGTAGTTCAAAGGGGGCGCAGAGGAACACTGAAGCTTTCTTT
CASSSKGAQRNTEAFF
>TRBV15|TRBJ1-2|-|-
TGTGCCACCAGCAGGAACTCCAGGGCAGCAAACTATGGCTACACCTTC
CATSRNSRAANYGYTF
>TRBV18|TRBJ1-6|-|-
TGTGCCAGCTCACGGACAGAGAATAATTCACCCCTCCACTTT
CASSRTENNSPLHF
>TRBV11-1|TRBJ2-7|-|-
TGTGCCAGCAGCTTAGCAACAAGTTACGAGCAGTACTTC
CASSLATSYEQYF
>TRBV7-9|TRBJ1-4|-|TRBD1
TGTGCCAGCAGCCGCGGACAGGGAGTTTACGAAAAACTGTTTTTT
CASSRGQGVYEKLFF
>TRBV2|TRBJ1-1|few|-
TGTGCCAGCAGTGAATCGGCAGTCCCCCACACTGAAGCTTTCTTT
CASSESAVPHTEAFF
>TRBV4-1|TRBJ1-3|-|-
TGCGCCAGCAGCCAAGACCCTCTCTCCATCGGAAACACCATATATTTT
CASSQDPLSIGNTIYF
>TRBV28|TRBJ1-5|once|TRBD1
TGTGCCAGCAGTTTACTCCGGACAGGGGGCAATCAGCCCCAGCATTTT
CASSLLRTGGNQPQHF
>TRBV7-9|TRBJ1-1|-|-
TGTGCCAGCAGCTTAGCGGTGGGCTACACTGAAGCTTTCTTT
CASSLAVGYTEAFF
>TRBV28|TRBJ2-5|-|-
TGTGCCAGCAGTTTGGACAGACGGGTTGGGACCCAGTACTTC
CASSLDRRVGTQYF
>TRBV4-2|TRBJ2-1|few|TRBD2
TGTGCCAGCAGCCAAGATAGGCGGGGGGCCTACAATGAGCAGTTCTTC
CASSQDRRGAYNEQFF
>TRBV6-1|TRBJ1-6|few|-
TGTGCCAGCAGTGTGGACATGAGCTCCTATAATTCACCCCTCCACTTT
CASSVDMSSYNSPLHF
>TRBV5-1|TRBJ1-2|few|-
TGCGCCAGCAGCCCGGGGGGAGTTGGGCAGTATGGCTACACCTTC
CASSPGGVGQYGYTF
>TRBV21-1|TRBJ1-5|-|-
TGTGCCAGCAGCAAAGGGGAGGCCGGGCAACTCTATAGCAATCAGCCCCAGCATTTT
CASSKGEAGQLYSNQPQHF
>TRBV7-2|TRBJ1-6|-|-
TGTGCCAGCAGCTTAGCTCCGACGGGTAATTCACCCCTCCACTTT
CASSLAPTGNSPLHF
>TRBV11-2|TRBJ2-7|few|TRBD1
TGTGCCAGCAGCGTCGGGACAGGGGGCCTCGAGCAGTACTTC
CASSVGTGGLEQYF
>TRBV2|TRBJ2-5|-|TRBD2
TGTGCCAGCAGAGATGGGGGGGGAGAGACCCAGTACTTC
CASRDGGGETQYF
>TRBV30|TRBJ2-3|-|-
TGTGCCTGGAGTGAAGGGGGACGGGGCGCAGATACGCAGTATTTT
CAWSEGGRGADTQYF
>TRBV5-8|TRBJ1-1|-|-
TGTGCCAGCAGCTTGGGTGGGGGAGCTTTCTTT
CASSLGGGAFF
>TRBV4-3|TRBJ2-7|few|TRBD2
TGCGCCAGCAGCCAAGGCTCTAGCGGGAGGTTCTACGAGCAGTACTTC
CASSQGSSGRFYEQYF
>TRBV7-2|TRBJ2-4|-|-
TGTGCCAGCAGAAAACAGGGACCGATAGCCAAAAACATTCAGTACTTC
CASRKQGPIAKNIQYF
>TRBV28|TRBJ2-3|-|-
TGTGCCAGCCGGAACCCCACAGATACGCAGTATTTT
CASRNPTDTQYF
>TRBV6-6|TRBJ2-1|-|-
TGTGCCAGCAGTTACTCCGGGCCCCCTCATGAGCAGTTCTTC
CASSYSGPPHEQFF
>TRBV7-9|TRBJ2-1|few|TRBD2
TGTGCCAGCAGTCGACCTGCCGGGACTACTAATGAGCAGTTCTTC
CASSRPAGTTNEQFF
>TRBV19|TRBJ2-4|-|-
TGTGCCAGTAGTTCAGGGGGGGCAGGTAAAAACATTCAGTACTTC
CASSSGGAGKNIQYF